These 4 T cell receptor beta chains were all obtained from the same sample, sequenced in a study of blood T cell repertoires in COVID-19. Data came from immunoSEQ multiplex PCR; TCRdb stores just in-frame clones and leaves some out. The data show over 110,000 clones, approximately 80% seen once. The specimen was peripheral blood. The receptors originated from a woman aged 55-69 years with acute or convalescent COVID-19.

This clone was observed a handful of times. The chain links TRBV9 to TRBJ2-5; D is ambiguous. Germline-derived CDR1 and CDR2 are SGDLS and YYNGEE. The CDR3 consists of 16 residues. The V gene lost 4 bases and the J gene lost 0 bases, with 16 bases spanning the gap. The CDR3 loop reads CASSPRGPPYQETQYF. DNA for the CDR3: TGTGCCAGCAGCCCCAGAGGCCCGCCGTACCAAGAGACCCAGTACTTC.

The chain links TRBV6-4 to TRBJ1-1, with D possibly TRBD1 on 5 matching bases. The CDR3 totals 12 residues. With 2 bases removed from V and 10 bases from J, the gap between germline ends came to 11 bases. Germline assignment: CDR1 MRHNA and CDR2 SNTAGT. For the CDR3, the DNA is TGTGCCAGCAGTGACGGGGGGTCAATAGCTTTCTTT. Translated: CASSDGGSIAFF.

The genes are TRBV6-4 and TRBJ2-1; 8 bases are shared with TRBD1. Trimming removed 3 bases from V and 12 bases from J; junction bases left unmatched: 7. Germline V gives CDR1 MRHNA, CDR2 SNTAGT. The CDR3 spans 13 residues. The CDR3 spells CASSEAEDRVQFF. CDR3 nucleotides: TGTGCCAGCAGTGAGGCCGAGGACAGGGTGCAGTTCTTC.

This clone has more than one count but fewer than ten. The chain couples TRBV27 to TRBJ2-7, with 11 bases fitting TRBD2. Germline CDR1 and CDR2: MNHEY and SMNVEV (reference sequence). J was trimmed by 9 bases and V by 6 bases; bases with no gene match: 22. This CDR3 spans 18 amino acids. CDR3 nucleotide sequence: TGTGCCAGCAGCCCCGCCCCGGGACTAGCGGATATTCTACGTGGGCAGTACTTC. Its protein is CASSPAPGLADILRGQYF.